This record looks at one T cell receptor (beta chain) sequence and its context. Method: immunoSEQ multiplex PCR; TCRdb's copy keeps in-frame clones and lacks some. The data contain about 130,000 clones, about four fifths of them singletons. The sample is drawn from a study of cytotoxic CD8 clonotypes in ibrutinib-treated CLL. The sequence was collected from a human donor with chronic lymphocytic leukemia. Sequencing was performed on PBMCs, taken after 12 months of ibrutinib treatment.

CDR3 sequence: CASSQMAGASYNEQFF. CDR3 sequence (DNA): TGTGCCAGCAGCCAAATGGCGGGAGCCTCCTACAATGAGCAGTTCTTC. The V and J genes are TRBV14 and TRBJ2-1; 7 bases agree with TRBD2. The CDR3 runs to 16 residues. Looked up from germline, CDR1 is SGHDN and CDR2 is FVKESK. The V and J ends lost 2 bases and 0 bases, in that order; junction bases with no gene match: 4.